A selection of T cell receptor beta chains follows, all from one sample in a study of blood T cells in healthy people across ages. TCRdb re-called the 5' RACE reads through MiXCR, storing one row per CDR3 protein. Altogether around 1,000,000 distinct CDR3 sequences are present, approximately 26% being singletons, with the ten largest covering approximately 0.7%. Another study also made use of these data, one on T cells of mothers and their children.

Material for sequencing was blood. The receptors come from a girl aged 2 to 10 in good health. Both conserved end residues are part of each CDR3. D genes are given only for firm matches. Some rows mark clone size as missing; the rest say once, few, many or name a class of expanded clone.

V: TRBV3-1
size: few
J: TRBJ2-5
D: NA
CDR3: CASSQSGIWETQYF
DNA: TGTGCCAGCAGCCAAAGTGGGATTTGGGAGACCCAGTACTTC

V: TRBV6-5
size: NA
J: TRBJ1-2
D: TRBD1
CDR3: CASSAPTGYGYTF
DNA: TGTGCCAGCAGTGCCCCGACAGGGTATGGCTACACCTTC

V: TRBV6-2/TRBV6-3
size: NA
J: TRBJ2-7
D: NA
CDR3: CASSWMTGGTYEQYF
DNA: TGTGCCAGCAGTTGGATGACAGGTGGTACCTACGAGCAGTACTTC

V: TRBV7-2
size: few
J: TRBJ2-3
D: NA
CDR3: CASSLVVGGTDTQYF
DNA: TGTGCCAGCAGCTTAGTTGTAGGGGGCACAGATACGCAGTATTTT

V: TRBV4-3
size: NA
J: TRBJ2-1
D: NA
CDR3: CASSQERYYNEQFF
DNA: TGCGCCAGCAGCCAAGAAAGGTATTACAATGAGCAGTTCTTC

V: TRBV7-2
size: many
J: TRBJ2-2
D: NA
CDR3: CASSLALGDTGELFF
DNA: TGTGCCAGCAGCTTAGCGTTGGGGGACACCGGGGAACTGTTTTTT

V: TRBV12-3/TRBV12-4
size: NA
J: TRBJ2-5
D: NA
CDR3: CASSFVRRGKTQYF
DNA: TGTGCCAGCAGTTTTGTACGGCGGGGCAAGACCCAGTACTTC

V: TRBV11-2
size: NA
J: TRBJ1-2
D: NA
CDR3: CASSLSGAGYTF
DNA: TGTGCCAGCAGCTTAAGCGGGGCCGGCTACACCTTC

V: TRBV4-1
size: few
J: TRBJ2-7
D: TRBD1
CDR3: CASSQGVGTGYHEQYF
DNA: TGCGCCAGCAGCCAAGGAGTAGGGACAGGGTATCACGAGCAGTACTTC

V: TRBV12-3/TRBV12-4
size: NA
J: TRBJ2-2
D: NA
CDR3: CASRTGPGELFF
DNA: TGTGCCAGCCGCACAGGGCCCGGGGAGCTGTTTTTT

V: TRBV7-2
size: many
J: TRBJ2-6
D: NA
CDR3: CASSVGTGANVLTF
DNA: TGTGCCAGCAGCGTGGGGACAGGGGCCAACGTCCTGACTTTC

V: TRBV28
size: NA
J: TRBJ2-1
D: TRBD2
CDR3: CASSLRASGSYNEQFF
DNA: TGTGCCAGCAGTTTAAGAGCTAGCGGTTCCTACAATGAGCAGTTCTTC

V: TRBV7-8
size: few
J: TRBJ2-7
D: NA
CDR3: CASSLAVTVSSYEQYF
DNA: TGTGCCAGCAGCTTAGCGGTTACAGTATCCTCCTACGAGCAGTACTTC

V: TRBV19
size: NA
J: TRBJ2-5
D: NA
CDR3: CASRSLRNQETQYF
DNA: TGCGCCAGTAGGAGCCTAAGGAATCAGGAGACCCAGTACTTC